This entry is about one T cell receptor (beta chain). Antigen: not known. The conserved closing phenylalanine or tryptophan is absent in this CDR3, likely reflecting a read error. This record comes from a study of T cells in Graves' hyperthyroidism and ophthalmopathy. In the study overall: Staff took peripheral blood when the initial diagnosis was made, before any treatment began. General study points: Through a model of 13 V-J features, ophthalmopathy was separated from stable hyperthyroidism.

Clinical Activity Scores of at least 3, NOSPECS grades of at least 4 and durations under 3 months characterized ophthalmopathy patients. Lactation, pregnancy, other autoimmune disease or uncontrolled infection excluded patients. Using RNA transcripts as the source, TCR beta CDR3 regions were amplified. Primed by the HTBI set, a first-round RT-PCR was run on the TCR CDR3. TCRdb called the multiplex PCR reads again in MiXCR, with one record for every CDR3 protein. The sample holds around 56,000 distinct CDR3 sequences, about 49% seen once. Trimming cost V 6 bases and J 4 bases, with 12 bases left between them. The germline CDR1 and CDR2 sequences are DFQATT and SNEGSKA (reference sequence). The CDR3 is 13 amino acids.

V usage is TRBV20-1 and J usage is TRBJ1-4; unclear D gene. The source is a woman in her twenties or thirties with Graves' ophthalmopathy. Sequencing was done on a sample of blood. The CDR3 is CSATGIDNEKLFV. The CDR3 DNA follows: TGCAGTGCAACCGGGATAGATAATGAAAAACTGTTTGTT.